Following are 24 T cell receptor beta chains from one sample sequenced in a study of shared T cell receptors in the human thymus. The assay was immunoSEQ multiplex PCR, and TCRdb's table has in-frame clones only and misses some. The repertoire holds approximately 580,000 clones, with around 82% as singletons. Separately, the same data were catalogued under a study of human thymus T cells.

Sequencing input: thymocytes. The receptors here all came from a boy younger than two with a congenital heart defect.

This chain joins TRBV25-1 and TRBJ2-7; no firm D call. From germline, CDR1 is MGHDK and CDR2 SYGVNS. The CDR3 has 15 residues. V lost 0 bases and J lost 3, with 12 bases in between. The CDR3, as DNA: TGTGCCAGCAGTGAATATGAGCTTCCTTTCTACGAGCAGTACTTC. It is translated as CASSEYELPFYEQYF.

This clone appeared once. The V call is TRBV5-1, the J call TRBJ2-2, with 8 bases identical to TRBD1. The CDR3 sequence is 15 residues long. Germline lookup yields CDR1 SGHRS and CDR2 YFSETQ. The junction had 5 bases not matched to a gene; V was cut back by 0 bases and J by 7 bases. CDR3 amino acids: CASSLGQGSGGELFF. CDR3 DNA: TGCGCCAGCAGCTTGGGACAGGGGAGCGGCGGGGAGCTGTTTTTT. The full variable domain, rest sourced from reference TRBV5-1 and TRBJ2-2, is KAGVTQTPRYLIKTRGQQVTLSCSPISGHRSVSWYQQTPGQGLQFLFEYFSETQRNKGNFPGRFSGRQFSNSRSEMNVSTLELGDSALYLCASSLGQGSGGELFFGEGSRLTVL.

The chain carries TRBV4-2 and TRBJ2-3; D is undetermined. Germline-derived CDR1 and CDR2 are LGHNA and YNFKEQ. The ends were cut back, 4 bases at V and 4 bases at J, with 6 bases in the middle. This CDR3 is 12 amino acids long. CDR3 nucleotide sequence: TGTGCCAGCAGCCTCCATGCAGATACGCAGTATTTT. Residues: CASSLHADTQYF.

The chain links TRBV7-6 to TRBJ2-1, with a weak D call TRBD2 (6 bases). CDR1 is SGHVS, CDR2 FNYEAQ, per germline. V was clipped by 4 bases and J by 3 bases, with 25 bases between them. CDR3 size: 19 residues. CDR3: CASSYQGREETTLYNEQFF. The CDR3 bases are TGTGCCAGCAGCTACCAAGGGCGGGAAGAAACTACCCTCTACAATGAGCAGTTCTTC.

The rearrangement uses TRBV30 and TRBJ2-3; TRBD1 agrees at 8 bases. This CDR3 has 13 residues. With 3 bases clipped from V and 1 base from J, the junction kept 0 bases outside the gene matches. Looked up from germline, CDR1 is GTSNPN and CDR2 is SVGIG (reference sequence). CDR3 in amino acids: CAWRGQGTDTQYF. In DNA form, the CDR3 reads TGTGCCTGGAGGGGACAGGGCACAGATACGCAGTATTTT.

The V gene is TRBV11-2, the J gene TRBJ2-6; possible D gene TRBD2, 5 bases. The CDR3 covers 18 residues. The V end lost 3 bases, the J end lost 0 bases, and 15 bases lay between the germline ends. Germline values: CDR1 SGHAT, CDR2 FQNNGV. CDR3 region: CASSFGGLTASGANVLTF. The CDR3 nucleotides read TGTGCCAGCAGCTTTGGAGGTCTTACGGCCTCTGGGGCCAACGTCCTGACTTTC.

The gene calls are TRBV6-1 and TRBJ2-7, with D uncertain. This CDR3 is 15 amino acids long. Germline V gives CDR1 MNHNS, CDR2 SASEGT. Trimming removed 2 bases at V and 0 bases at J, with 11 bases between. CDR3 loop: CASSEKIRVSYEQYF. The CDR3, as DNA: TGTGCCAGCAGTGAAAAAATCCGCGTCTCCTACGAGCAGTACTTC.

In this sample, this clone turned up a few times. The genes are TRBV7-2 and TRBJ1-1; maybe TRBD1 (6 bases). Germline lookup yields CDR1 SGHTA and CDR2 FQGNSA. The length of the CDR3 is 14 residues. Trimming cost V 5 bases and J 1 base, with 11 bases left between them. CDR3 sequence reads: CASSATGSNTEAFF. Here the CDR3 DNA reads TGTGCCAGCAGCGCTACAGGGTCGAACACTGAAGCTTTCTTT.

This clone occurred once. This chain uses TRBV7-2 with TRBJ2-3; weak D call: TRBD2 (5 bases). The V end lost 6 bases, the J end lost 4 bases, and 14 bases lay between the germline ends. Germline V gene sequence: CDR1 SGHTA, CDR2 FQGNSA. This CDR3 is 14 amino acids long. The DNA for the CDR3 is TGTGCCAGCAGTTGCGGCGGGCGTGCAGATACGCAGTATTTT. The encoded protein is CASSCGGRADTQYF.

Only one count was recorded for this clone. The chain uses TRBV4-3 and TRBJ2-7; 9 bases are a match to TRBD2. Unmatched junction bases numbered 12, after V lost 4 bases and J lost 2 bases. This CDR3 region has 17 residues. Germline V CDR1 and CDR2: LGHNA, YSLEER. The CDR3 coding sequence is TGCGCCAGCAGCCCGGGGTCGGTCGGCGGGAGGGCCTACGAGCAGTACTTC. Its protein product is CASSPGSVGGRAYEQYF.

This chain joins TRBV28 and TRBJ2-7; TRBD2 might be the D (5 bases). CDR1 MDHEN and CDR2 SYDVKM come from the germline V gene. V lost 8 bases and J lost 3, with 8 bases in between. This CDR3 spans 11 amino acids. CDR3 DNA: TGTGCCAGCGGTCGGGACTACGAGCAGTACTTC. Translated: CASGRDYEQYF. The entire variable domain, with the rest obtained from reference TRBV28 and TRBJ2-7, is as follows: DVKVTQSSRYLVKRTGEKVFLECVQDMDHENMFWYRQDPGLGLRLIYFSYDVKMKEKGDIPEGYSVSREKKERFSLILESASTNQTSMYLCASGRDYEQYFGPGTRLTVT.

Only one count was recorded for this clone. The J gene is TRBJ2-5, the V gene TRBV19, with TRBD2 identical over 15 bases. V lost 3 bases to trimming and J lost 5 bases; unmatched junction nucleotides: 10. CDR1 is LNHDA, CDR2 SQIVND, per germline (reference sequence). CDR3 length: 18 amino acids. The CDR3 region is CASSIGLAGGPVLETQYF. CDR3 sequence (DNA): TGTGCCAGTAGTATTGGACTAGCGGGAGGGCCAGTGTTGGAGACCCAGTACTTC.

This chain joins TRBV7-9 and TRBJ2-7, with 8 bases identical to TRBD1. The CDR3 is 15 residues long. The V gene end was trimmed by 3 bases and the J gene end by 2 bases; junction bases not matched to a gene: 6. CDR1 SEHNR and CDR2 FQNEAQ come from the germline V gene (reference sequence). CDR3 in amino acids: CASSFPGQDTYEQYF. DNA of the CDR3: TGTGCCAGCAGCTTTCCGGGACAGGACACCTACGAGCAGTACTTC.

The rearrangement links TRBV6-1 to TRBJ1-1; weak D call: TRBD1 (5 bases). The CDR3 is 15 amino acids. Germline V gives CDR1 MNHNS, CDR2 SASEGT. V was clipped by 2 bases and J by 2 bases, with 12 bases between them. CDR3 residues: CASSERGDLNTEAFF. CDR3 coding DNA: TGTGCCAGCAGTGAACGGGGGGACCTCAACACTGAAGCTTTCTTT.

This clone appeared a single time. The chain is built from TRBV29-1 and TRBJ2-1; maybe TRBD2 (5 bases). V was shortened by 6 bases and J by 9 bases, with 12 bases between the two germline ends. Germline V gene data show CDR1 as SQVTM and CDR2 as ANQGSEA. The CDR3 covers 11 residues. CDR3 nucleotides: TGCAGCGTCCTTCGGGGTCCTGAGCAGTTCTTC. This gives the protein CSVLRGPEQFF.

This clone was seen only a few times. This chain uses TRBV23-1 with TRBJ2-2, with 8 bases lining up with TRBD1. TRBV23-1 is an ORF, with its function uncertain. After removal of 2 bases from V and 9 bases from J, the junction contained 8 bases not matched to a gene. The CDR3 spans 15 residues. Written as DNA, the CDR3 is TGCGCCAGCAGTCAACCGACAGGGGTCCCTCGGGAGCTGTTTTTT. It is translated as CASSQPTGVPRELFF.

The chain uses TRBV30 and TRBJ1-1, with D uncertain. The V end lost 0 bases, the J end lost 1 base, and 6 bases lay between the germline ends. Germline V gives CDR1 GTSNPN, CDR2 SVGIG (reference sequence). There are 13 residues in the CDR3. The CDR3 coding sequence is TGTGCCTGGAGTGTACCCGGGAACACTGAAGCTTTCTTT. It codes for CAWSVPGNTEAFF. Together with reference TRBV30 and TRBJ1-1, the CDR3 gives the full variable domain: SQTIHQWPATLVQPVGSPLSLECTVEGTSNPNLYWYRQAAGRGLQLLFYSVGIGQISSEVPQNLSASRPQDRQFILSSKKLLLSDSGFYLCAWSVPGNTEAFFGQGTRLTVV.

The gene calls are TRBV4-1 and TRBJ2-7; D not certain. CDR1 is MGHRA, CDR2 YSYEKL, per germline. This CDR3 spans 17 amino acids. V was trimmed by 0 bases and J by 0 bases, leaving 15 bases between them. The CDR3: CASSQDQPGITSYEQYF. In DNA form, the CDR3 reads TGCGCCAGCAGCCAAGATCAGCCGGGTATAACCTCCTACGAGCAGTACTTC.

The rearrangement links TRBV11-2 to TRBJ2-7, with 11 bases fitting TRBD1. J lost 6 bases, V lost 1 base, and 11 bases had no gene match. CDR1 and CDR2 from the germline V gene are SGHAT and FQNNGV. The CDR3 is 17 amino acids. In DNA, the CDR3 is TGTGCCAGCAGCTTAGGCTCTTCGGGACAGGGGGTTATCGAGCAGTACTTC. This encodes CASSLGSSGQGVIEQYF.

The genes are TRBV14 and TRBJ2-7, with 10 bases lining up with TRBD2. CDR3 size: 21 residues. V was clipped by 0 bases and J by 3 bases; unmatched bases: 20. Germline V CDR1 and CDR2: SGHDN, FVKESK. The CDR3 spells CASSQEERVLQREGPSYEQYF. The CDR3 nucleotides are TGTGCCAGCAGCCAAGAAGAGAGGGTCTTGCAGCGGGAGGGCCCAAGCTACGAGCAGTACTTC.

The CDR3 bases are TGTGCCAGCAGCTTACCGAGGGCAGTCTACGAGCAGTACTTC. It translates to CASSLPRAVYEQYF. This chain joins TRBV13 and TRBJ2-7; tentative D call: TRBD2 (5 bases). Between the trimmed V and J ends, which lost 2 bases and 3 bases, there was a span of 11 bases. The CDR3 loop spans 14 amino acids. CDR1 is PRHDT and CDR2 is FYEKMQ in the germline V gene (reference sequence).

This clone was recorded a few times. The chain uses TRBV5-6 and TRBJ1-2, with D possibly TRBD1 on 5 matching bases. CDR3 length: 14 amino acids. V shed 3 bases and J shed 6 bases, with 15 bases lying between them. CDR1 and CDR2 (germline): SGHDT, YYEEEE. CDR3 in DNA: TGTGCCAGCAGCTACGACCAGGGTAGGCATGGCTACACCTTC. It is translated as CASSYDQGRHGYTF.

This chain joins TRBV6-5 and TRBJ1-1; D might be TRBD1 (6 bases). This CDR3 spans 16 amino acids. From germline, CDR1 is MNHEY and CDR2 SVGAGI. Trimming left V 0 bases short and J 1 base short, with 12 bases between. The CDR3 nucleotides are TGTGCCAGCAGTTACTCGAGCGGCAGGGGGAACACTGAAGCTTTCTTT. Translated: CASSYSSGRGNTEAFF.

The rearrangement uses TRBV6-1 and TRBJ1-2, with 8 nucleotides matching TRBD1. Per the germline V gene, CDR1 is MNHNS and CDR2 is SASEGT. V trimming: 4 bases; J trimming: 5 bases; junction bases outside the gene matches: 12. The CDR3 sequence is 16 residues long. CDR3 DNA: TGTGCCAGCAGTGTCTCGCCCAGGGACAGGTCATATGGCTACACCTTC. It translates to CASSVSPRDRSYGYTF.